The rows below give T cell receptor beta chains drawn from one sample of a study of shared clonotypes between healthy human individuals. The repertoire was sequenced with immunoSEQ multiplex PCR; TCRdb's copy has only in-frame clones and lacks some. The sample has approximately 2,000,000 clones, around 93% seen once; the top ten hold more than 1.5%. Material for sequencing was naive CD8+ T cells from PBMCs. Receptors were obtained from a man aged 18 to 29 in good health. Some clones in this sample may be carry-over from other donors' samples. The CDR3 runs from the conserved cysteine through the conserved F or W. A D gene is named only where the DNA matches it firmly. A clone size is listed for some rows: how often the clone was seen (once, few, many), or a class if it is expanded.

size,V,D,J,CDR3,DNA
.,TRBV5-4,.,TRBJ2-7,CASSLTGLYEQYF,TGTGCCAGCAGCTTAACAGGGCTCTACGAGCAGTACTTC
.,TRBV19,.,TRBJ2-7,CASSKGRPTDEQYF,TGTGCCAGTAGTAAGGGACGACCGACGGACGAGCAGTACTTC
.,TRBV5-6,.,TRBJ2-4,CASSQSGFPKNIQYF,TGTGCCAGCAGTCAGAGTGGGTTCCCCAAAAACATTCAGTACTTC
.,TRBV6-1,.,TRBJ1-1,CASNHRAFF,TGTGCCAGCAATCATCGAGCTTTCTTT
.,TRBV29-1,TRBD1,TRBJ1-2,CSVPGQGGYGYTF,TGCAGCGTTCCGGGACAGGGTGGCTATGGCTACACCTTC
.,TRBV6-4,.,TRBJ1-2,CASSGQFYGYTF,TGTGCCAGCAGTGGGCAGTTTTATGGCTACACCTTC
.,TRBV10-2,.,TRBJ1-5,CASRADGGDQPQHF,TGCGCCAGCAGGGCGGACGGCGGAGATCAGCCCCAGCATTTT
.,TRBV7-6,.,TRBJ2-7,CASSPDTDLNYEQYF,TGTGCCAGCAGCCCAGACACGGATCTTAACTACGAGCAGTACTTC
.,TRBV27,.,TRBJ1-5,CASSGKYSNQPQHF,TGTGCCAGCAGTGGGAAATATAGCAATCAGCCCCAGCATTTT
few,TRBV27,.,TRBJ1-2,CASSPGGDGYTF,TGTGCCAGCAGCCCCGGAGGGGATGGCTACACCTTC
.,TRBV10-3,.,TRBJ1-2,CAISELGISGSRGGYTF,TGTGCCATCAGTGAGCTCGGGATATCAGGGTCTCGAGGTGGCTACACCTTC
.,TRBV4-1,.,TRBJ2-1,CASSQDPAGEQFF,TGCGCCAGCAGCCAAGACCCCGCGGGAGAGCAGTTCTTC
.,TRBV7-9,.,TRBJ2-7,CASSLTPAEQYF,TGTGCCAGCAGCTTGACGCCGGCCGAGCAGTACTTC
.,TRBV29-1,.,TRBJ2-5,CSVGGSGLGETQYF,TGCAGCGTTGGTGGGAGTGGATTGGGAGAGACCCAGTACTTC
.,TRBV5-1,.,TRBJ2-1,CASVHSGEQFF,TGCGCCAGCGTCCATTCCGGTGAGCAGTTCTTC
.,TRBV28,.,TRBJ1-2,CASSLGTGNYGYTF,TGTGCCAGCAGTTTAGGGACGGGGAACTATGGCTACACCTTC
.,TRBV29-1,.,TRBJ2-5,CSVYGRQETQYF,TGCAGCGTCTACGGGCGACAAGAGACCCAGTACTTC
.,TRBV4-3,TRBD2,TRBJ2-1,CASSQDSAGVKFF,TGCGCCAGCAGCCAAGATTCAGCGGGAGTTAAGTTCTTC
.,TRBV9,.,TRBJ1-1,CASSVAAVMNTEAFF,TGTGCCAGCAGCGTAGCGGCGGTTATGAACACTGAAGCTTTCTTT
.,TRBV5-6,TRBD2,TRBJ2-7,CASSYGGRALSEQYF,TGTGCCAGCAGCTATGGCGGGAGGGCCTTGTCCGAGCAGTACTTC
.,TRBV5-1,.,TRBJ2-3,CASSLDWDGDTQYF,TGCGCCAGCAGCTTGGATTGGGACGGGGATACGCAGTATTTT
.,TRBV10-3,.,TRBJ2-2,CAIRSETGELFF,TGTGCCATCAGGTCTGAAACCGGGGAGCTGTTTTTT
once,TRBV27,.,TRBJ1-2,CASSPTRNYGYTF,TGTGCCAGCAGCCCTACAAGGAACTATGGCTACACCTTC
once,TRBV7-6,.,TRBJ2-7,CASSLKRSYEQYF,TGTGCCAGCAGCTTAAAACGCTCCTACGAGCAGTACTTC
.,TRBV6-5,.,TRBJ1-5,CASSTSLGEEQPQHF,TGTGCCAGCAGTACTTCATTGGGGGAGGAGCAGCCCCAGCATTTT
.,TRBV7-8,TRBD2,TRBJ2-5,CASIRGRGETQYF,TGTGCCAGCATCCGAGGGAGGGGAGAGACCCAGTACTTC
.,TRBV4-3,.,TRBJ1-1,CASSLKGVSEAFF,TGCGCCAGCAGCCTTAAGGGGGTTTCTGAAGCTTTCTTT
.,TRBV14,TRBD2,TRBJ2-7,CASSPMPRLATQGYEQYF,TGTGCCAGCAGCCCAATGCCCAGACTAGCCACCCAAGGCTACGAGCAGTACTTC
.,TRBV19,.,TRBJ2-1,CASMGFTYNEQFF,TGTGCCAGTATGGGGTTTACATACAATGAGCAGTTCTTC
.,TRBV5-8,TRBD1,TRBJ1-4,CASSLESEGADEKLFF,TGTGCCAGCAGCTTGGAATCGGAGGGGGCGGATGAAAAACTGTTTTTT
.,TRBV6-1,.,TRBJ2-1,CASSPMGDIHGEFF,TGTGCCAGCAGTCCCATGGGGGACATTCATGGTGAGTTCTTC
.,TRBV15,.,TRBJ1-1,CATSRPSRGNTEAFF,TGTGCCACCAGCAGACCCAGTAGGGGGAACACTGAAGCTTTCTTT
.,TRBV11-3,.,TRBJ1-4,CASSLDYEKLFF,TGTGCCAGCAGCTTAGACTATGAAAAACTGTTTTTT
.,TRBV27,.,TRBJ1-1,CASRPKGGFEAFF,TGTGCCAGCAGACCTAAGGGGGGGTTTGAAGCTTTCTTT
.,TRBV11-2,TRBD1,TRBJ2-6,CASSHRDRGSGANVLTF,TGTGCCAGCAGCCACCGGGACAGGGGATCTGGGGCCAACGTCCTGACTTTC
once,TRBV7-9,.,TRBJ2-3,CASSSGRMGPLTDTQYF,TGTGCCAGCAGCTCAGGGCGGATGGGCCCGCTCACAGATACGCAGTATTTT
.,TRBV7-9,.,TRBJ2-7,CASSPARGRPSSEQYF,TGTGCCAGCAGCCCCGCCAGGGGACGCCCTTCTAGCGAGCAGTACTTC